This T cell receptor beta chain was captured by sequencing in a study of blood T cell repertoires in COVID-19. Study in general: Both acute and convalescent COVID-19 samples were obtained from the United States, Italy and Spain.

Authors' data handling: Reference gene primer amplification gave estimated nucleated cell counts. Clones were read by immunoSEQ multiplex PCR, and TCRdb kept only the in-frame ones, dropping some. The V and J calls and clone size were taken over from that table, and D and trimming were inferred from the DNA. The sample has under 200,000 clones, 85% to 90% seen once. CDR1 and CDR2 from the germline V gene are SGHAT and FQDESV (reference sequence). CDR3 length equals 14 residues. Trimming stripped 5 bases from V and 3 bases from J, with 14 bases between. The TCR comes from a man aged 18 to 29 with active or convalescent COVID-19. The chain recombines TRBV11-1 with TRBJ2-7, with D tentatively TRBD1 (5 bases). The specimen was peripheral blood. The CDR3 spells CASSRRQPDYEQYF. The CDR3 DNA sequence: TGTGCCAGCAGCCGAAGACAGCCAGACTACGAGCAGTACTTC.